This TCR beta chain was sequenced in a study of blood T cell repertoires in COVID-19. The wider study: COVID-19 samples, acute and convalescent, were from the United States, Italy and Spain.

Sequencing used immunoSEQ multiplex PCR; TCRdb keeps in-frame clones, though not all of them. The sample shows approximately 150,000 clones, around 80% of them seen only once. This CDR3 contains 13 residues. The germline V gene encodes CDR1 SEHNR and CDR2 FQNEAQ (reference sequence). The ends were cut back, 5 bases at V and 3 bases at J, with 7 bases in the middle. Clinical histories supplied by participants themselves formed the basis of cohort assignment. Shortly before study entry, within 2 weeks, exposed participants had met a COVID-19 case. This rearrangement joins TRBV7-9 to TRBJ2-2; D gene uncertain. Input material: PBMCs or T cells enriched from blood (not recorded which). The receptor was derived from a man between 65 and 80 years old who had been exposed to COVID-19. The CDR3 sequence: CASSPLYTGELFF. The CDR3 nucleotides read TGTGCCAGCAGCCCCTTATACACCGGGGAGCTGTTTTTT.